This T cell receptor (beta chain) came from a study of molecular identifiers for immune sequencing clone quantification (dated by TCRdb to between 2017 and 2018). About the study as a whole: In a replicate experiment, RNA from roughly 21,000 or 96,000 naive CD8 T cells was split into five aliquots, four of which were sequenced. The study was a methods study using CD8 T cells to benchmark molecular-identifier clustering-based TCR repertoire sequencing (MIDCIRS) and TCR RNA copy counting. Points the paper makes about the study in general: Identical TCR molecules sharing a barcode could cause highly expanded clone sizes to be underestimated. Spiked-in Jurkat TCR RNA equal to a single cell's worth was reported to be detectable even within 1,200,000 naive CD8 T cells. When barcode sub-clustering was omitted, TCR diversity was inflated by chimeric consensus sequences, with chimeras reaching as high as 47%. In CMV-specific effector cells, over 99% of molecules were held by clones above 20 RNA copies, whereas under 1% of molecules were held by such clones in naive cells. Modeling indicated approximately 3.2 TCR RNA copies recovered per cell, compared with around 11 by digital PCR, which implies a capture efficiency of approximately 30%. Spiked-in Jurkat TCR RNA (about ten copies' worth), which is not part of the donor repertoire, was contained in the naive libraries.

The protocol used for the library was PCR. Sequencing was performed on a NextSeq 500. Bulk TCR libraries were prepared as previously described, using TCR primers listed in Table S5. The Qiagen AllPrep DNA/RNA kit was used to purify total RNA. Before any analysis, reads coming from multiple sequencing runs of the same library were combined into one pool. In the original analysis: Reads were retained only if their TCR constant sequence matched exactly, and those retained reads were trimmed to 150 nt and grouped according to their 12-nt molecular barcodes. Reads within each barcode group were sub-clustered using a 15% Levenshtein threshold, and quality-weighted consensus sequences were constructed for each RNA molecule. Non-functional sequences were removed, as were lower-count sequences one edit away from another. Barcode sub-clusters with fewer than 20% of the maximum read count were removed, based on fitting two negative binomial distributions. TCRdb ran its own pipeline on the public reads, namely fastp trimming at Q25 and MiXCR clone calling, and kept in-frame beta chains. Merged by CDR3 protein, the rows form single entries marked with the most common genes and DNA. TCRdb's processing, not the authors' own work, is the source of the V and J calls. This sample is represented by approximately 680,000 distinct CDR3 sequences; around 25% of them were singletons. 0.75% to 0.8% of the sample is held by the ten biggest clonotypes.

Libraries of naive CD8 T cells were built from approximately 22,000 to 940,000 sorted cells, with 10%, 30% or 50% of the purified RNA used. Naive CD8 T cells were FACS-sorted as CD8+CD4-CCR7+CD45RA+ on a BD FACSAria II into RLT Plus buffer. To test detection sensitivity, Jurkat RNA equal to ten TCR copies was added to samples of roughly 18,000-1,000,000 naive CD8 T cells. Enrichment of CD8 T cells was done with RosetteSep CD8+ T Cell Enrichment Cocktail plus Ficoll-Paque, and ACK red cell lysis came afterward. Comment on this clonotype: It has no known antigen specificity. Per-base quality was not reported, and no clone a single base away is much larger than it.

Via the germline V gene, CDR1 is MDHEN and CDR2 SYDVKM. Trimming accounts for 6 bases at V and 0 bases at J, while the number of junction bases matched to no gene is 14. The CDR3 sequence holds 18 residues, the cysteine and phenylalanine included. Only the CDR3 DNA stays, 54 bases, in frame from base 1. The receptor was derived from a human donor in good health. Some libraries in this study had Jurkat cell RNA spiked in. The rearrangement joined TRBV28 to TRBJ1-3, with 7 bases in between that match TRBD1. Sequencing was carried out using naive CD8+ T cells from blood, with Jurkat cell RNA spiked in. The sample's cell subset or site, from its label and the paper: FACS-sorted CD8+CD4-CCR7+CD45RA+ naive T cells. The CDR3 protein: CASRRTRDSYVSGNTIYF. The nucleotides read TGTGCCAGCAGACGGACGAGGGACAGTTACGTCTCTGGAAACACCATATATTTT.